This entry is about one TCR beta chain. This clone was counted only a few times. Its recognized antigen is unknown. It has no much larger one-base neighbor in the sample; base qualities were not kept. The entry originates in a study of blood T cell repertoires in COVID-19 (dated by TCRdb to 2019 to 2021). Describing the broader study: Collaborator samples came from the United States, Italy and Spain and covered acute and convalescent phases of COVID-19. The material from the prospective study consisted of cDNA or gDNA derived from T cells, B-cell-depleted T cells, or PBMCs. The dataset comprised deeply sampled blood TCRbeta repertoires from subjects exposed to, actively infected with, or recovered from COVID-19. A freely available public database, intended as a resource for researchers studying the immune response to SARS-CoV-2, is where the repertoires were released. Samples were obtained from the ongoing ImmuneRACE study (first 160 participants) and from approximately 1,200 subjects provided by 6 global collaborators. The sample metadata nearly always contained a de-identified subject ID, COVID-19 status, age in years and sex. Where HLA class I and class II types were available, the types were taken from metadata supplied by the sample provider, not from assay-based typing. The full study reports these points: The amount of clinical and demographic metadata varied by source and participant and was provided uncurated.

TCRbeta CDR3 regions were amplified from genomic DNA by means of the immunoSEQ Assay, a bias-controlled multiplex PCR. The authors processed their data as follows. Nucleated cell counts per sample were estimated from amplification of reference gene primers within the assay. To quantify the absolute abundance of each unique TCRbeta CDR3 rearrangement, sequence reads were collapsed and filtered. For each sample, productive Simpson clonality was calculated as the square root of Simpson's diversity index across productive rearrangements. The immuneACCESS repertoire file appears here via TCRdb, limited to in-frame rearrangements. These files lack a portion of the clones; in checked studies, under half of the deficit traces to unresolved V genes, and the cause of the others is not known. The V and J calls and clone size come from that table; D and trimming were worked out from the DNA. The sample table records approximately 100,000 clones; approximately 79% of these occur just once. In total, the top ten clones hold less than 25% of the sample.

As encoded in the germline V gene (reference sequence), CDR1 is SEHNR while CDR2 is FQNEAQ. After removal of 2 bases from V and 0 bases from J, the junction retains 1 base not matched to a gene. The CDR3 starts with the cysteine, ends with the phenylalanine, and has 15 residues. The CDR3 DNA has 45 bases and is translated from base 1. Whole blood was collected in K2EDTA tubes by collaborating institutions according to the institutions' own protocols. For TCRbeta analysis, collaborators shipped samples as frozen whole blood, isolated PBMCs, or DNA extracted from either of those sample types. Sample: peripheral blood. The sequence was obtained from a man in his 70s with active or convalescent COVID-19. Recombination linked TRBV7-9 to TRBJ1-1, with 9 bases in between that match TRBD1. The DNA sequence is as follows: TGTGCCAGCAGCTTAACAGGGGGCGTGAACACTGAAGCTTTCTTT. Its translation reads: CASSLTGGVNTEAFF.